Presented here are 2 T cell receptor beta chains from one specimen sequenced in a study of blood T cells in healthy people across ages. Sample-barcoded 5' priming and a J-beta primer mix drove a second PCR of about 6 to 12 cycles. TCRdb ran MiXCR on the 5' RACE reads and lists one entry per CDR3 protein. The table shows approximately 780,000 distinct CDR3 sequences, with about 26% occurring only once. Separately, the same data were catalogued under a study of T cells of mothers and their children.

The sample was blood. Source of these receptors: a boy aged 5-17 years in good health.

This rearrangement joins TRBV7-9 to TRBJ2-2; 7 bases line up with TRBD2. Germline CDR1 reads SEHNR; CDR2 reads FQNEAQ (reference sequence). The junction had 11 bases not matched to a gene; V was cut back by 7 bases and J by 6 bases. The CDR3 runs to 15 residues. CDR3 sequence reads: CASILSGTMAGELFF. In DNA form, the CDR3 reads TGTGCCAGCATTCTCTCCGGGACTATGGCCGGGGAGCTGTTTTTT.

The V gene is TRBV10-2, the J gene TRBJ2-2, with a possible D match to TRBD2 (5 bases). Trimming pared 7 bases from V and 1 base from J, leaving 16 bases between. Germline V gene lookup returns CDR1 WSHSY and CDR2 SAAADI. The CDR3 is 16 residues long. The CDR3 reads CASTAPGRGNTGELFF. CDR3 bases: TGCGCCAGCACGGCCCCGGGCCGGGGGAACACCGGGGAGCTGTTTTTT.